This T cell receptor beta chain was sequenced during a study of T cell responses to AZD1222 COVID-19 vaccine. Findings and caveats of the study: AZD1222 recipients seropositive at baseline numbered only six or seven. Sampled repertoires all dated from after the peak T cell response. Spike-wide vaccine-associated CD4 TCRs dominated at 160-218 and 743-854. Donors were largely white British and mainly female; clonal diversity was possibly underestimated.

V was pared by 3 bases and J by 4 bases, with 17 bases between. This CDR3 has 16 residues. The germline V gene encodes CDR1 SGDLS and CDR2 YYNGEE. Here immunoSEQ multiplex PCR was the method, and the copy in TCRdb shows in-frame clones only, minus some. This repertoire shows roughly 180,000 clones, 90% to 95% found once; its top ten account for about 0.6%. Concerning this clone itself: Antigen specificity is unknown.

The starting material was peripheral blood, obtained on day 0 of AZD1222 vaccination. This receptor was taken from an adult in good health. The chain recombines TRBV9 with TRBJ2-1; D is uncertain. CDR3 in amino acids: CASSALSLLSYNEQFF. CDR3 DNA sequence: TGTGCCAGCAGCGCCCTCAGCCTTCTATCTTACAATGAGCAGTTCTTC. Based on the CDR3 plus reference TRBV9 and TRBJ2-1, the full variable domain is DSGVTQTPKHLITATGQRVTLRCSPRSGDLSVYWYQQSLDQGLQFLIQYYNGEERAKGNILERFSAQQFPDLHSELNLSSLELGDSALYFCASSALSLLSYNEQFFGPGTRLTVL.